Below, 15 T cell receptor beta chains from the same sample are listed, as sequenced in a study of Graves' ophthalmopathy and Graves' hyperthyroidism (dated by TCRdb to the late 2010s). The reads were generated on an Illumina HiSeq 2000. For repertoire sequencing, the TCR beta CDR3 regions were amplified from RNA transcripts. The first round of RT-PCR was done with HTBI primers and the Qiagen OneStep RT-PCR kit, and was followed by a second round of multiplex PCR, then size selection and purification. TCRdb applied fastp at Q25 and MiXCR to the public reads, then kept only in-frame beta chains. Merged by CDR3 protein, the rows form single entries marked with the most common genes and DNA. The sample contains some 1.1 million distinct CDR3 sequences, less than 45% of them found a single time. Around 10% of the sample comes from the top ten. The sequenced sample consisted of peripheral blood or thyroid tissue (not recorded which). All receptors come from an adult man with Graves' hyperthyroidism.

Points on this clonotype: Given a much more abundant clone one base away, this may be a read error. DNA for the CDR3: TGCAGTGTTCAAACCGGGAACACTAACTATGGCTACACCTTC. This translates into CSVQTGNTNYGYTF. V gene TRBV20-1 combines with J gene TRBJ1-2, with D unclear. CDR1 and CDR2 from the germline V gene are DFQATT and SNEGSKA (reference sequence). The CDR3 loop spans 14 amino acids. V lost 7 bases, J lost 0 bases, and 15 bases lay in between.

This clonotype came up a few times. This rearrangement joins TRBV12-3 or TRBV12-4 to TRBJ1-4, with D uncertain. This CDR3 is built from 14 residues. Trimming took off 2 bases at V and 14 bases at J, with 18 bases between the two ends. CDR3 sequence (DNA): TGTGCCAGCAGTTTAACCCACGGTTCGTTATCTCTGTTTTTT. This gives the protein CASSLTHGSLSLFF.

The chain couples TRBV25-1 to TRBJ2-7; possible D gene TRBD2, 5 bases. Per the germline V gene, CDR1 is MGHDK and CDR2 is SYGVNS. The CDR3 loop spans 12 amino acids. Between the trimmed V and J ends, which lost 9 bases and 2 bases, there was a span of 11 bases. The CDR3 region has the DNA TGTGCCAGATCGCCCGGGACCTACGAGCAGTACTTC. It specifies CARSPGTYEQYF.

The V gene is TRBV29-1, the J gene TRBJ1-2; D not certain. The CDR3 is 12 amino acids. V was shortened by 6 bases and J by 8 bases, with 16 bases between the two germline ends. Per germline, CDR1 SQVTM and CDR2 ANQGSEA. CDR3 bases: TGCAGCGTGCGGGAGGCGCAAGGCGGCTACACCTTC. Protein sequence: CSVREAQGGYTF. Combining the CDR3 with reference TRBV29-1 and TRBJ1-2 gives the whole variable domain SAVISQKPSRDICQRGTSLTIQCQVDSQVTMMFWYRQQPGQSLTLIATANQGSEATYESGFVIDKFPISRPNLTFSTLTVSNMSPEDSSIYLCSVREAQGGYTFGSGTRLTVV.

This clonotype was seen at least ten times. The gene calls are TRBV3-1 and TRBJ1-6, with a possible D match to TRBD1 (6 bases). The CDR3 runs to 14 residues. Germline-derived CDR1 and CDR2 are LGHDT and YNNKEL (reference sequence). V lost 4 bases and J lost 10, with 14 bases in between. The CDR3 region has the DNA TGTGCCAGCAGCCTAGGACAGCGGGGGTCACCCCTCCACTTT. Residues: CASSLGQRGSPLHF. Filled out from reference TRBV3-1 and TRBJ1-6, the complete variable domain reads DTAVSQTPKYLVTQMGNDKSIKCEQNLGHDTMYWYKQDSKKFLKIMFSYNNKELIINETVPNRFSPKSPDKAHLNLHINSLELGDSAVYFCASSLGQRGSPLHFGNGTRLTVT.

The chain carries TRBV25-1 and TRBJ2-7; 7 bases fit TRBD1. The CDR3 is 14 amino acids. Germline-derived CDR1 and CDR2 are MGHDK and SYGVNS. With V trimmed by 8 bases and J by 5 bases, 12 bases remained unmatched. The CDR3 bases are TGTGCCAGCGTTGAACCGACAGGGTCCGACGAGCAGTACTTC. Its translation is CASVEPTGSDEQYF.

This rearrangement joins TRBV4-1 to TRBJ2-2; 11 bases map to TRBD2. Per the germline V gene, CDR1 is MGHRA and CDR2 is YSYEKL. With 1 base clipped from V and 2 bases from J, the junction kept 9 bases outside the gene matches. CDR3 length: 19 residues. The CDR3 here is CASSQVGLAGSLNTGELFF. DNA of the CDR3: TGCGCCAGCAGCCAAGTCGGACTAGCGGGTTCACTTAACACCGGGGAGCTGTTTTTT.

This clonotype was counted ten times or more. V usage is TRBV7-9 and J usage is TRBJ2-7; D might be TRBD1 (6 bases). Germline V lookup: CDR1 SEHNR, CDR2 FQNEAQ (reference sequence). This CDR3 is 13 amino acids long. Trimming removed 4 bases at V and 7 bases at J, with 14 bases between. For the CDR3, the DNA is TGTGCCAGCAGCTCCACAGGGTTGAAAGAGCAGTACTTC. Amino acids: CASSSTGLKEQYF.

The chain combines TRBV29-1 with TRBJ1-2; D may be TRBD1 (5 bases). This CDR3 spans 14 amino acids. Looked up from germline, CDR1 is SQVTM and CDR2 is ANQGSEA. Trimming removed 3 bases from V and 3 bases from J, with 14 bases in between. For the CDR3, the DNA is TGCAGCGTTGATAGCAGGGCTGGAGACTATGGCTACACCTTC. This gives the protein CSVDSRAGDYGYTF.

This clonotype was detected only a few times. A read error may explain this, as a much larger clone is one base away. Since no conserved phenylalanine or tryptophan closes the CDR3, a read error is the likely cause. V gene TRBV7-2 combines with J gene TRBJ1-3, with D tentatively TRBD1 (5 bases). CDR1 is SGHTA, CDR2 FQGNSA, per germline. The V end lost 2 bases, the J end lost 2 bases, and 10 bases lay between the germline ends. This CDR3 is 15 amino acids long. The CDR3 DNA reads as TGTGCCAGCAGCTTAAGAGGGGAAGCTGGAAACACCATATATCTT. Translated: CASSLRGEAGNTIYL.

The chain has TRBV4-1 and TRBJ2-5, with unresolved D. V lost 0 bases and J 2 bases, leaving 10 bases between the germline ends. CDR1 MGHRA and CDR2 YSYEKL come from the germline V gene. The CDR3 runs 15 residues. CDR3 sequence: CASSQEQDLQETQYF. The CDR3 coding sequence is TGCGCCAGCAGCCAAGAGCAGGATTTACAAGAGACCCAGTACTTC.

The sample holds a few counts of this clonotype. The rearrangement uses TRBV6-5 and TRBJ1-3, with D uncertain. With 0 bases removed from V and 8 bases from J, the gap between germline ends came to 17 bases. Germline V CDR1 and CDR2: MNHEY, SVGAGI. This CDR3 contains 16 residues. CDR3 sequence: CASSYSLQELVDTIYF. CDR3 nucleotides: TGTGCCAGCAGTTACTCGCTGCAGGAGCTGGTGGACACCATATATTTT.

This clonotype came up many times. V gene TRBV12-3 or TRBV12-4 combines with J gene TRBJ1-6; D remains ambiguous. This CDR3 spans 13 amino acids. The V end was cut by 3 bases, the J end by 10 bases, with 10 bases between. The CDR3, as DNA: TGTGCCAGCAGTTTTGTGACCGGATCACCCCTCCACTTT. This sequence encodes CASSFVTGSPLHF.

The rearrangement joins TRBV2 to TRBJ2-5; the match to TRBD2 covers 8 bases. This CDR3 has 17 amino acids. V lost 3 bases to trimming and J lost 1 base; unmatched junction nucleotides: 10. From germline, CDR1 is SNHLY and CDR2 FYNNEI. CDR3 coding DNA: TGTGCCAGCAGTGATAAGGGACTAGTATGGGCCCAAGAGACCCAGTACTTC. This encodes CASSDKGLVWAQETQYF.

This clonotype was counted ten times or more. The rearrangement uses TRBV10-3 and TRBJ2-6; TRBD1 agrees at 12 bases. Germline V gene data show CDR1 as ENHRY and CDR2 as SYGVKD. The CDR3 spans 17 residues. Unmatched junction bases numbered 8, after V lost 7 bases and J lost 4 bases. CDR3 loop: CAIKKGQGAPGANVLTF. The CDR3 coding sequence is TGTGCCATCAAGAAGGGACAGGGGGCGCCCGGGGCCAACGTCCTGACTTTC.